The subject of this entry is one TCR beta chain. The CDR3 contains 15 residues. V lost 3 bases to trimming and J lost 4 bases, with 18 bases between them. The germline gives CDR1 SQVTM, CDR2 ANQGSEA. The data are from a study of shared clonotypes between healthy human individuals. Study-wide background: Samples came from a couple of female and three male donors aged 18 to 49.

Assay runs were performed at deep level. The table came from immunoSEQ multiplex PCR; TCRdb's copy has only in-frame clones and leaves some out. The table shows a few hundred thousand clones, with around three quarters occurring only once. This TCR was recovered from a woman between 40 and 55 years old in good health. Some clones in this sample may be carry-over from other donors' samples. The V call is TRBV29-1, the J call TRBJ1-1; D is possibly TRBD1 (6 bases). Input material: PBMCs. The CDR3: CSVDALGGGGTEAFF. The CDR3 DNA follows: TGCAGCGTTGATGCCCTCGGAGGAGGGGGCACTGAAGCTTTCTTT.